The rows below give T cell receptor beta chains drawn from one sample of a study of blood T cell repertoires in COVID-19. The data were produced by immunoSEQ multiplex PCR, yet TCRdb's version contains in-frame clones alone and is incomplete. The data contain approximately 240,000 clones, about 83% of them singletons. The source material was peripheral blood. The receptors stem from a woman aged 25-40 years with COVID-19, enrolled during active disease. Each CDR3 is given with its conserved first and last residue. D genes are given only for firm matches. Rows give clone size only sometimes, using once, few, many, or a class for an expanded clone.

v_call	j_call	d_call	cdr3_length	clone_size	cdr3_nt	cdr3_aa
TRBV6-6	TRBJ2-2	.	14	.	TGTGCCAGCAGCTCCGAAGGGGACACCGGGGAGCTGTTTTTT	CASSSEGDTGELFF
TRBV6-1	TRBJ1-6	.	14	.	TGTGCCAGCAGTGAAGTAGGGGGTTCAGGACCCCTCCACTTT	CASSEVGGSGPLHF
TRBV6-2/TRBV6-3	TRBJ2-3	TRBD1	16	.	TGTGCCAGCAGCGACCCGGGACAGGGGTTAGCTGATACGCAGTATTTT	CASSDPGQGLADTQYF
TRBV9	TRBJ2-1	.	14	.	TGTGCCAGCAACCAGGACAGACCCAACAATGAGCAGTTCTTC	CASNQDRPNNEQFF
TRBV5-4	TRBJ2-3	TRBD2	15	once	TGTGCCAGCAGCTTACGGACTAGCGGGAGAGATACGCAGTATTTT	CASSLRTSGRDTQYF
TRBV14	TRBJ2-1	TRBD2	15	.	TGTGCCAGCAGCCAAGAGCTAGCGGGGGTAGGAGAGCAGTTCTTC	CASSQELAGVGEQFF
TRBV7-2	TRBJ2-7	.	14	.	TGTGCCAGCAGCTTAGCGGCAGGGGTGGACGAGCAGTACTTC	CASSLAAGVDEQYF
TRBV6-5	TRBJ1-2	.	14	.	TGTGCCAGCGGACCGACAGACCCTCGCCATGGCTACACCTTC	CASGPTDPRHGYTF
TRBV9	TRBJ1-6	.	13	once	TGTGCCAGCAGCCCACGCGGAGGGGAGACCCTCCACTTT	CASSPRGGETLHF
TRBV19	TRBJ2-3	TRBD1	14	.	TGTGCCAGTAGTATCTACAGGGGCTCGGATACGCAGTATTTT	CASSIYRGSDTQYF
TRBV19	TRBJ2-3	TRBD2	18	.	TGTGCCAGTAGTAGAGGACTAGCGGGAGGTCGTTTCACAGATACGCAGTATTTT	CASSRGLAGGRFTDTQYF
TRBV7-9	TRBJ2-7	.	12	.	TGTGCCAGCACCCCCACTTCCTACGAGCAGTACTTC	CASTPTSYEQYF
TRBV7-2	TRBJ2-2	.	14	.	TGTGCCAGCAGCTTTAGCCGGCAAACCGGGGAGCTGTTTTTT	CASSFSRQTGELFF
TRBV6-4	TRBJ2-2	.	14	once	TGTGCCAGCAGTCCCCAGGGTAGAACCGGGGAGCTGTTTTTT	CASSPQGRTGELFF